Below are 6 T cell receptor beta chains sequenced from a single sample in a study of T cell changes during pregnancy in multiple sclerosis. Data came from immunoSEQ multiplex PCR; TCRdb stores just in-frame clones and leaves some out. The table lists more than 30,000 clones, approximately 86% of them singletons. Here the sequenced sample was CD8+ T cells from peripheral blood mononuclear cells, taken in the first trimester of pregnancy. These receptor sequences come from a female donor with multiple sclerosis, enrolled in a pregnancy study.

This clone was picked up one time. The chain joins TRBV28 to TRBJ2-2; 7 bases are a match to TRBD2. CDR1 MDHEN and CDR2 SYDVKM come from the germline V gene. This CDR3 comprises 14 residues. V shed 1 base and J 7 bases; nucleotides not matched to a gene: 3. The CDR3 sequence is CASSLSSGGGELFF. CDR3 DNA sequence: TGTGCCAGCAGTTTATCTAGCGGTGGCGGGGAGCTGTTTTTT.

V and J are TRBV11-2 and TRBJ1-4; TRBD1 matches at 11 bases. CDR1 SGHAT and CDR2 FQNNGV come from the germline V gene. V lost 5 bases to trimming and J lost 5 bases; unmatched junction nucleotides: 7. The CDR3 contains 16 residues. The CDR3 here is CASSPRTGGENEKLFF. In nucleotides, the CDR3 is TGTGCCAGCAGCCCCCGGACAGGGGGCGAGAATGAAAAACTGTTTTTT. The complete variable domain, with remaining parts taken from reference TRBV11-2 and TRBJ1-4, reads EAGVAQSPRYKIIEKRQSVAFWCNPISGHATLYWYQQILGQGPKLLIQFQNNGVVDDSQLPKDRFSAERLKGVDSTLKIQPAKLEDSAVYLCASSPRTGGENEKLFFGSGTQLSVL.

The J gene is TRBJ2-1, the V gene TRBV6-5; 7 nucleotides match TRBD1. V was pared by 2 bases and J by 3 bases, with 4 bases of the junction left unmatched. CDR3 length: 15 amino acids. Germline lookup yields CDR1 MNHEY and CDR2 SVGAGI. The CDR3 DNA is TGTGCCAGCAGTTACAGGGACAGTGGCTACAATGAGCAGTTCTTC. It translates to CASSYRDSGYNEQFF.

This clone was seen only a few times. This sequence joins TRBV13 and TRBJ1-1; no clear D. This CDR3 region has 10 residues. Trimming shortened V by 4 bases and J by 8 bases, and 5 bases separated the two germline ends. Germline-derived CDR1 and CDR2 are PRHDT and FYEKMQ (reference sequence). Here the CDR3 DNA reads TGTGCCAGCAGCTCGGGGGAAGCTTTCTTT. It yields the protein CASSSGEAFF.

V usage is TRBV11-3 and J usage is TRBJ2-1; 10 nucleotides align to TRBD1. Germline trimming cut 5 bases from V and 4 bases from J; bases unmatched to any gene: 2. The CDR3 has 14 residues. Germline CDR1 and CDR2: SGHNT and YENEEA. In DNA, the CDR3 is TGTGCCAGCAGCAAGGGACAGGGGTACAATGAGCAGTTCTTC. Protein sequence: CASSKGQGYNEQFF.

The rearrangement links TRBV25-1 to TRBJ1-5; D uncertain. This CDR3 has 12 residues. Trimming took off 0 bases at V and 6 bases at J, with 3 bases between the two ends. Per germline, CDR1 MGHDK and CDR2 SYGVNS. The CDR3 nucleotides read TGTGCCAGCAGTGAATACGGTCAGCCCCAGCATTTT. Its protein is CASSEYGQPQHF.